Listed here are 13 T cell receptor beta chains from one sample, sequenced in a study of CD8+ T cells in alopecia areata. Treatment of the sample: oral pan-JAK inhibitor, 5-10 mg twice daily. Extraction of RNA preceded its reverse transcription into cDNA, which served as the sequencing template. Profiling relied on immunoSEQ multiplex PCR, and the TCRdb table lists in-frame clones only, not all of them. The table lists 90,000 to 120,000 clones, 65% to 85% of them singletons. Material: CD8+ T cells sorted from blood, obtained at week 24, from a patient treated with tofacitinib. These receptors came from a human donor with alopecia areata.

This sequence joins TRBV4-3 and TRBJ1-1; D gene uncertain. Trimming shortened V by 1 base and J by 1 base, and 7 bases separated the two germline ends. The CDR3 contains 14 residues. From germline, CDR1 is LGHNA and CDR2 YSLEER. This chain's CDR3 is CASSQVARNTEAFF. The CDR3 DNA follows: TGCGCCAGCAGCCAAGTGGCCAGGAACACTGAAGCTTTCTTT.

V gene TRBV5-6 combines with J gene TRBJ2-1, with D unclear. Trimming pared 0 bases from V and 9 bases from J, leaving 7 bases between. From germline, CDR1 is SGHDT and CDR2 YYEEEE. The CDR3 is made up of 12 amino acids. The CDR3 loop reads CASSLVNTEQFF. Written as DNA, the CDR3 is TGTGCCAGCAGCTTGGTCAACACTGAGCAGTTCTTC.

The J gene is TRBJ1-2, the V gene TRBV21-1. TRBV21-1 has pseudogene status. The CDR3 loop spans 16 amino acids. The CDR3 DNA follows: TGTGCCAGCAGCAGGGATCGTAAAGCCCCCATCTATGGCTACACCTTC. It translates to CASSRDRKAPIYGYTF.

The V call is TRBV19, the J call TRBJ2-7, with a weak D call TRBD2 (6 bases). The CDR3 is 15 amino acids. Trimming removed 6 bases at V and 5 bases at J, with 20 bases between. CDR1 is LNHDA and CDR2 is SQIVND in the germline V gene (reference sequence). The CDR3 loop reads CASRRVGLANHEQYF. CDR3 bases: TGTGCCAGTAGAAGGGTTGGGCTAGCGAACCACGAGCAGTACTTC.

This chain connects TRBV2 to TRBJ2-1, with 9 bases fitting TRBD1. Germline V CDR1 and CDR2: SNHLY, FYNNEI. CDR3 length: 15 amino acids. Trimming at V came to 5 bases and at J to 4 bases, leaving 6 bases not matched to a gene. Written as DNA, the CDR3 is TGTGCCAGCAGTTCGACAGGGGGGGGTTACAATGAGCAGTTCTTC. Protein product: CASSSTGGGYNEQFF. The whole variable domain, filled in from reference TRBV2 and TRBJ2-1, reads EPEVTQTPSHQVTQMGQEVILRCVPISNHLYFYWYRQILGQKVEFLVSFYNNEISEKSEIFDDQFSVERPDGSNFTLKIRSTKLEDSAMYFCASSSTGGGYNEQFFGPGTRLTVL.

The gene calls are TRBV14 and TRBJ2-7, with D unclear. The CDR3 has 15 residues. The ends were cut back, 4 bases at V and 5 bases at J, with 18 bases in the middle. Germline lookup yields CDR1 SGHDN and CDR2 FVKESK. In DNA form, the CDR3 reads TGTGCCAGCAGCCGGGCGGCGCCAAACCCCCACGAGCAGTACTTC. Its translation: CASSRAAPNPHEQYF.

The rearrangement joins TRBV7-2 to TRBJ1-4; D is ambiguous. Deletions cut 5 bases from V and 8 bases from J, with 18 bases between. The CDR3 runs to 15 residues. Germline CDR1 SGHTA, CDR2 FQGNSA. The CDR3 loop reads CASSGAAAEREKLFF. The CDR3 region has the DNA TGTGCCAGCAGCGGAGCAGCGGCTGAACGGGAAAAACTGTTTTTT.

This clone was counted once. The chain combines TRBV5-1 with TRBJ1-1, with 9 bases aligning to TRBD1. Germline lookup yields CDR1 SGHRS and CDR2 YFSETQ. Losses at the gene ends were 4 bases for V and 7 bases for J; bases not matched to a gene: 11. This CDR3 has 15 residues. CDR3 DNA: TGCGCCAGCAGCGGGGCGGACAGGGGATTTGGTGAAGCTTTCTTT. Translated: CASSGADRGFGEAFF. The whole variable domain, filled in from reference TRBV5-1 and TRBJ1-1, reads KAGVTQTPRYLIKTRGQQVTLSCSPISGHRSVSWYQQTPGQGLQFLFEYFSETQRNKGNFPGRFSGRQFSNSRSEMNVSTLELGDSALYLCASSGADRGFGEAFFGQGTRLTVV.

This chain connects TRBV7-2 to TRBJ1-1; D gene uncertain. Germline loops: CDR1 SGHTA, CDR2 FQGNSA. The CDR3 loop spans 14 amino acids. Trimming left V 4 bases short and J 0 bases short, with 9 bases between. The CDR3 bases are TGTGCCAGCAGCTCCTTGGGAATGAACACTGAAGCTTTCTTT. Protein product: CASSSLGMNTEAFF. The complete variable domain, with remaining parts taken from reference TRBV7-2 and TRBJ1-1, reads GAGVSQSPSNKVTEKGKDVELRCDPISGHTALYWYRQSLGQGLEFLIYFQGNSAPDKSGLPSDRFSAERTGGSVSTLTIQRTQQEDSAVYLCASSSLGMNTEAFFGQGTRLTVV.

The chain is built from TRBV7-8 and TRBJ2-1, with unresolved D. Germline V gene sequence: CDR1 SGHVS, CDR2 FQNEAQ. Trimming pared 1 base from V and 0 bases from J, leaving 7 bases between. The CDR3 loop spans 15 amino acids. CDR3: CASSLGLSSYNEQFF. The CDR3 DNA reads as TGTGCCAGCAGCTTAGGATTGAGCTCCTACAATGAGCAGTTCTTC. Full variable domain (outside the CDR3, taken from reference TRBV7-8 and TRBJ2-1): GAGVSQSPRYKVAKRGQDVALRCDPISGHVSLFWYQQALGQGPEFLTYFQNEAQLDKSGLPSDRFFAERPEGSVSTLKIQRTQQEDSAVYLCASSLGLSSYNEQFFGPGTRLTVL.

The chain is built from TRBV7-9 and TRBJ2-1; 10 nucleotides line up with TRBD2. The CDR3 length is 15 residues. Germline V lookup: CDR1 SEHNR, CDR2 FQNEAQ (reference sequence). J was trimmed by 3 bases and V by 5 bases; bases with no gene match: 4. CDR3 bases: TGTGCCAGCAGCGACCAGCGGGGGGGCTACAATGAGCAGTTCTTC. This codes for CASSDQRGGYNEQFF.

This chain joins TRBV7-9 and TRBJ2-7, with 7 bases lining up with TRBD2. From germline, CDR1 is SEHNR and CDR2 FQNEAQ (reference sequence). The CDR3 is made up of 14 amino acids. V lost 8 bases, J lost 4 bases, and 11 bases stayed unmatched. In DNA, the CDR3 is TGTGCCAGCCGCCGCCGGGGGGACTCATACGAGCAGTACTTC. Translation: CASRRRGDSYEQYF.

About this clone: The junction shows a germline mismatch at one end, possibly a read error. The chain links TRBV7-7 to TRBJ2-7; a weak D match, TRBD2 (6 bases). Germline CDR1 reads SSHAT; CDR2 reads FNYEAQ (reference sequence). The CDR3 spans 14 residues. CDR3 nucleotide sequence: TGTGCTAGCAGCTTAGGTACGGGGGCCTACGAGCAGTACTTC. It specifies CASSLGTGAYEQYF.